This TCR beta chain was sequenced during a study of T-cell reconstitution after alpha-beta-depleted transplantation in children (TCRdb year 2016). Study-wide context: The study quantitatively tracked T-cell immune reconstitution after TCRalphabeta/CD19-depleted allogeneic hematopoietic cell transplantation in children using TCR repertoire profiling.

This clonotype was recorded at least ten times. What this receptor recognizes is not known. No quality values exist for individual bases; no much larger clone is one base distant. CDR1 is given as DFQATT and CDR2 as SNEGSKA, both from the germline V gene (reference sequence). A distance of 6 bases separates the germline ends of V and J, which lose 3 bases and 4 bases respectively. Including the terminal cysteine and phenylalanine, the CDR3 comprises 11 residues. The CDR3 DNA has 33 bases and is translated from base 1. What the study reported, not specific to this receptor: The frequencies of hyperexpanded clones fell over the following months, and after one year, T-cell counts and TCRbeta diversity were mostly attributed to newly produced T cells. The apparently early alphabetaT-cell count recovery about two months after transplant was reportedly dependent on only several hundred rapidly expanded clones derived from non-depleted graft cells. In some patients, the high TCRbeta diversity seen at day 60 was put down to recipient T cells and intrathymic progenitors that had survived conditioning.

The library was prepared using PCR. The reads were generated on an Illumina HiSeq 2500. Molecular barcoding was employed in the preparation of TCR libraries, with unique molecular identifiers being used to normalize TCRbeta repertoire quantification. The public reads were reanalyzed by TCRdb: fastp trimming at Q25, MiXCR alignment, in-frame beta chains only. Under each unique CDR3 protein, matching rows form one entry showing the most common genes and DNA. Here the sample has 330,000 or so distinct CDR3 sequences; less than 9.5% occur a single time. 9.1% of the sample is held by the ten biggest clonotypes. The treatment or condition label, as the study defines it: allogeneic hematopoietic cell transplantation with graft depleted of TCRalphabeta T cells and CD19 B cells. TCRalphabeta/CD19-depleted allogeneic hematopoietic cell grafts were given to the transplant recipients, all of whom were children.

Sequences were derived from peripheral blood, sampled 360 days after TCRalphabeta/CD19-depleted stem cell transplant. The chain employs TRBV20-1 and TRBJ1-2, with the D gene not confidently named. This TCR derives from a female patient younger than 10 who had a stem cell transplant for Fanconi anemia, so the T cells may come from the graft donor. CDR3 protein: CSARRGYGYTF. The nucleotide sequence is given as TGCAGTGCTAGGCGGGGCTATGGCTACACCTTC.